This T cell receptor (beta chain) is drawn from a study of tumor and adjacent non-tumor tissue in lung cancer. V shed 11 bases and J 6 bases; nucleotides not matched to a gene: 19. The CDR3 extends over 16 amino acids. In germline, CDR1 is ENHRY, CDR2 SYGVKD. The template was RNA from unsorted bulk tissue. In its sample, this clonotype was seen once. No antigen is known for it. General study findings and limits: Tumor repertoires had a smaller top 100 clone share than normal lung. Compared with tumor, normal lung showed significantly lower TCR diversity. Shorter survival was associated with higher TCR diversity in tumors.

TCRbeta libraries were built with three rounds of nested PCR, modified from ARM-PCR. TCRdb reprocessed the multiplex PCR reads with MiXCR, giving one entry per CDR3 protein. The table has about 90,000 distinct CDR3 sequences, more than 60% seen once. The sample consisted of lung tumor tissue. The TCR originated in a man between 65 and 85 years old with non-small cell lung cancer. The rearrangement joins TRBV10-3 to TRBJ2-3; TRBD1 matches at 8 bases. CDR3: CAVGPGQGVGLDTQYF. The CDR3 DNA is TGTGCCGTCGGCCCCGGACAGGGCGTGGGGTTGGATACGCAGTATTTT.